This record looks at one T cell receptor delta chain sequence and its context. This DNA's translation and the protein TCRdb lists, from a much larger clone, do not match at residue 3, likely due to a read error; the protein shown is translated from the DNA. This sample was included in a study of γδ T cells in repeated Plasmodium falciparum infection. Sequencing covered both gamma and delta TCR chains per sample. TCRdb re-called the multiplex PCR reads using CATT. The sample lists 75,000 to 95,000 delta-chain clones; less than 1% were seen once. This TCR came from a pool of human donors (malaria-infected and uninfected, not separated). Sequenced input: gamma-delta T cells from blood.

The CDR3 here is CAPGTNGIRGDKLIF. The CDR3 DNA follows: TGTGCTCCTGGGACTAACGGGATACGGGGTGATAAACTCATCTTT. V and J are TRDV1 and TRDJ1; 8 bases are a match to TRDD3. TCRdb supplies no J gene; here it was assigned by aligning the nucleotide sequence to germline. The germline CDR1 and CDR2 sequences are TSWWSYY and QGS. The length of the CDR3 is 15 residues.